The following is a TCR beta chain sequence with its context. The data stem from a study of cytomegalovirus exposure and HLA in healthy donors. A multiplex PCR was run with 60 Vbeta primers and 13 Jbeta primers. Measured with immunoSEQ multiplex PCR; TCRdb has only the in-frame clones, and not every one. The sample comprises some 110,000 clones, 76% of which are singletons, and roughly a sixth rests with the top ten. The V gene lost 6 bases and the J gene lost 4 bases, with 18 bases spanning the gap. The length of the CDR3 is 15 residues. Germline CDR1 reads KGHSH; CDR2 reads LQKENI. This receptor was obtained from a man aged 45-60 years in good health and CMV-seropositive. Sequences were obtained from PBMCs. The chain carries TRBV18 and TRBJ1-1, with D perhaps TRBD1 (6 bases). The CDR3 DNA is TGTGCCAGCTCGCCCGAGCACAGGGCCAGCACTGAAGCTTTCTTT. It translates to CASSPEHRASTEAFF.